This T cell receptor beta chain derives from a study of blood T cell repertoires in COVID-19. On the study more broadly: PBMCs, B-cell-depleted T cells, or T cells were the source of the cDNA or gDNA that made up the material.

In the authors' workflow: The assay estimated nucleated cells by amplifying reference gene primers. TCRdb's copy holds only in-frame clones and misses some; the assay was immunoSEQ multiplex PCR. D and trimming come from the DNA, and the V and J calls and clone size come from that table. The sample comprises around 39,000 clones, under 90% of which are singletons, and about 12% rests with the top ten. The TCR originated in a man in his 70s with acute or convalescent COVID-19. Input material: peripheral blood.

CDR3 nucleotides: TGTGCACTGGGGACTAGCGGATACAATGAGCAGTTCTTC. It yields the protein CALGTSGYNEQFF. The genes are TRBV5-8 and TRBJ2-1; TRBD2 agrees at 11 bases. From germline, CDR1 is SGHTS and CDR2 YDEGEE. The CDR3 extends over 13 amino acids. The whole variable domain, remainder taken from reference TRBV5-8 and TRBJ2-1, is EAGVTQSPTHLIKTRGQQATLRCSPISGHTSVYWYQQALGLGLQFLLWYDEGEERNRGNFPPRFSGRQFPNYSSELNVNALELEDSALYLCALGTSGYNEQFFGPGTRLTVL.